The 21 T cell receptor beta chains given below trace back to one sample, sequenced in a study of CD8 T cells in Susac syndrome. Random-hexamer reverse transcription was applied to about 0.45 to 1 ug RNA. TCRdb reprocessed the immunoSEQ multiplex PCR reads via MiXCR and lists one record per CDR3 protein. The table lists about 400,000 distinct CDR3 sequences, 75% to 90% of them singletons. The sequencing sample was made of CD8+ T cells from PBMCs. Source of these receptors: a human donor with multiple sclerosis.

CDR3 loop: CASSLRAGGYPEAFF. Here the CDR3 DNA reads TGTGCCAGCAGTTTAAGGGCGGGGGGTTATCCTGAAGCTTTCTTT. The chain joins TRBV27 to TRBJ1-1; D possibly corresponds to TRBD1 (5 bases). The CDR3 sequence is 15 residues long. Germline V gene data show CDR1 as MNHEY and CDR2 as SMNVEV (reference sequence). V was trimmed by 2 bases and J by 6 bases, leaving 16 bases between them.

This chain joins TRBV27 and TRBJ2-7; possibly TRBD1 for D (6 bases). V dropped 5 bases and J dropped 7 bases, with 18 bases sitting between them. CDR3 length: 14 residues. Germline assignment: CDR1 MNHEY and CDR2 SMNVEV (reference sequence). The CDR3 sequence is CASSPGTSIFEQYF. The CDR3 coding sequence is TGTGCCAGCAGTCCCGGGACAAGCATTTTTGAGCAGTACTTC.

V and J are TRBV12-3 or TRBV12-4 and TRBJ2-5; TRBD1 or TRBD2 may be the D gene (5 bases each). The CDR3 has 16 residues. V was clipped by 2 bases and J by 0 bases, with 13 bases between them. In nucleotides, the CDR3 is TGTGCCAGCAGTTTACCGGGGCAGTATTACCAAGAGACCCAGTACTTC. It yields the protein CASSLPGQYYQETQYF.

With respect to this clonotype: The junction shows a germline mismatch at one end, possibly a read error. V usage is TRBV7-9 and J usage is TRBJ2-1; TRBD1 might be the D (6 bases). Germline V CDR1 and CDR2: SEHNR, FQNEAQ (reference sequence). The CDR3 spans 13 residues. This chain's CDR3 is CASSQGHPAEQFF. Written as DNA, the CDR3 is TGCGCCAGCAGCCAGGGACACCCTGCTGAGCAGTTCTTC.

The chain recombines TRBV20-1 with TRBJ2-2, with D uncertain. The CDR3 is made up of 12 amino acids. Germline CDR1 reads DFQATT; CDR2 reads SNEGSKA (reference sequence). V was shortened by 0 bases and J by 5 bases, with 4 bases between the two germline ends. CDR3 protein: CSARERTGELFF. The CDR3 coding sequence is TGCAGTGCTAGAGAAAGAACCGGGGAGCTGTTTTTT.

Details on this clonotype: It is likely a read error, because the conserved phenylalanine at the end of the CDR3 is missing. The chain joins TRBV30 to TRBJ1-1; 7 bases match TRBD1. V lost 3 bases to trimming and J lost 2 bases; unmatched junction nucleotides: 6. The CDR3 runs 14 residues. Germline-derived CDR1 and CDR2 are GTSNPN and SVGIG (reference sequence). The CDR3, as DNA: TGTGCCTGGAGCCAGGGGGGCTTAAACACTGAAGCTTTCTCT. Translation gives CAWSQGGLNTEAFS.

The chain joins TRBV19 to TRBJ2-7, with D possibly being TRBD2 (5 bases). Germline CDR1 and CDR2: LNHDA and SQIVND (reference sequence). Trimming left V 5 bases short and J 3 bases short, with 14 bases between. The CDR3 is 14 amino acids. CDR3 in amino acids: CASSYSGSLYEQYF. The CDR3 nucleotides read TGTGCCAGTAGTTATTCGGGGTCTCTCTACGAGCAGTACTTC.

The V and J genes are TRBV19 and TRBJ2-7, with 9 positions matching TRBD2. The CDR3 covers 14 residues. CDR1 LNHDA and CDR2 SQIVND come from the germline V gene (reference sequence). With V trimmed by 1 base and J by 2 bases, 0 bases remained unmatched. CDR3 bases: TGTGCCAGTAGTATAGGACTAGCGGCCTACGAGCAGTACTTC. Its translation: CASSIGLAAYEQYF.

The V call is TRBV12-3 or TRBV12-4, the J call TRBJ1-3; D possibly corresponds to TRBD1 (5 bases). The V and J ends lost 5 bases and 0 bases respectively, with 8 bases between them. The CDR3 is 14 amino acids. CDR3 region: CASSPGGSGNTIYF. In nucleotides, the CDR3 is TGTGCCAGCAGTCCCGGGGGCTCTGGAAACACCATATATTTT.

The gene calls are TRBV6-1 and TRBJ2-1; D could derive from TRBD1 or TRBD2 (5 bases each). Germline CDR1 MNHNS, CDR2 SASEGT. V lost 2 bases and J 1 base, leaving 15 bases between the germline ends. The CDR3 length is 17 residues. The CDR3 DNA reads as TGTGCCAGCAGTGAATATGGGGGAGCGGCGTCCTACAATGAGCAGTTCTTC. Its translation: CASSEYGGAASYNEQFF.

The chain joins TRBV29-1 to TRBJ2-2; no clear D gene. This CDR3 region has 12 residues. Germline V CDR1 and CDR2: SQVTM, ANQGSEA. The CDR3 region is CSAGSSTGELFF. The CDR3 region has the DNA TGCAGTGCCGGTAGCAGCACCGGGGAGCTGTTTTTT.

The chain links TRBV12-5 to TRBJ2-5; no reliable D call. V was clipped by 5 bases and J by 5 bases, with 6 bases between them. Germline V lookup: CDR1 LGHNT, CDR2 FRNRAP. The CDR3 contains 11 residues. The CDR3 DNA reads TGTGCTAGTGGTCCCGGGGAGACCCAGTACTTC. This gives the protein CASGPGETQYF.

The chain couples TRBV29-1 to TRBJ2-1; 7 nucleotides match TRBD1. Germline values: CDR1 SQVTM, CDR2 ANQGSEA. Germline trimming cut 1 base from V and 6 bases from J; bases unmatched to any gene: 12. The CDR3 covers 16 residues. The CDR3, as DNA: TGCAGCGTTGAAGGTTTTTGGACAGGTTTGTTCAATGAGCAGTTCTTC. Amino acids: CSVEGFWTGLFNEQFF.

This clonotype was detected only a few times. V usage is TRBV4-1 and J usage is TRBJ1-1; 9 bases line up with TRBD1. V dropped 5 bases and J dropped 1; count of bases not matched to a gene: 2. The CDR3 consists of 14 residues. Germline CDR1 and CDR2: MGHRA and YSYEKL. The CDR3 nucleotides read TGCGCCAGCAGCAGGGGACAGGGGAACACTGAAGCTTTCTTT. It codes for CASSRGQGNTEAFF.

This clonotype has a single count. The DNA of the CDR3 is TGCAGTGCTAACCACCCGACAGGGAAGAACACCGGGGAGCTGTTTTTT. Amino acids: CSANHPTGKNTGELFF. J is TRBJ2-2 and V is TRBV20-1; TRBD1 aligns across 7 bases. The CDR3 is 16 residues long. Trimming at V came to 4 bases and at J to 1 base, leaving 9 bases not matched to a gene. Germline CDR1 reads DFQATT; CDR2 reads SNEGSKA (reference sequence).

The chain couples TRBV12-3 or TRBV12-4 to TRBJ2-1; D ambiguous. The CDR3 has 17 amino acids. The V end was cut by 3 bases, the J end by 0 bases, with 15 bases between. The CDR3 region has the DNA TGTGCCAGCAGTTTTGGCCCGTATGAGCTCTCCTACAATGAGCAGTTCTTC. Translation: CASSFGPYELSYNEQFF.

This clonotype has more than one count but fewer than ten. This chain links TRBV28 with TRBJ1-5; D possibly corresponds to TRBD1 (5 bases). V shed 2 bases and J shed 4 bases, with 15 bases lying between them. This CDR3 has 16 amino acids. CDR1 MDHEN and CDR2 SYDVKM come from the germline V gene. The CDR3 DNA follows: TGTGCCAGCAGTTTAGGGACGGGTGGATGGAATCAGCCCCAGCATTTT. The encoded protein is CASSLGTGGWNQPQHF. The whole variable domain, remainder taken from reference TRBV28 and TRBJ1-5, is DVKVTQSSRYLVKRTGEKVFLECVQDMDHENMFWYRQDPGLGLRLIYFSYDVKMKEKGDIPEGYSVSREKKERFSLILESASTNQTSMYLCASSLGTGGWNQPQHFGDGTRLSIL.

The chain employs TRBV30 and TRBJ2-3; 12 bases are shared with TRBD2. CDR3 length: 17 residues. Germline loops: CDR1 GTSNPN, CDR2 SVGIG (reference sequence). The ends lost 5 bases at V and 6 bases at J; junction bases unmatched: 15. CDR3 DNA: TGTGCCTGGTCAGTGTACCCCACTAGCGGGAGGATGGATACGCAGTATTTT. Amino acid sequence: CAWSVYPTSGRMDTQYF.

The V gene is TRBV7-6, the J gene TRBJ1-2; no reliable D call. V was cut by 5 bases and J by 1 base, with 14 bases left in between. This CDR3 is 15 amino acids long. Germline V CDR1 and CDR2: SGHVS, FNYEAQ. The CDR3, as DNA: TGTGCCAGCAGCCTGGAGCCCGGGGATAACTATGGCTACACCTTC. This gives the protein CASSLEPGDNYGYTF.

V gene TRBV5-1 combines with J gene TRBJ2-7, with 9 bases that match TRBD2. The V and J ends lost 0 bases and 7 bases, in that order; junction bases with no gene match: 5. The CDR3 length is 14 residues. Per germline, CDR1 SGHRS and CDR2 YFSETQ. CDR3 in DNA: TGCGCCAGCAGCTTGGTAGGACTAGCGTCTGAGCAGTACTTC. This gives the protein CASSLVGLASEQYF. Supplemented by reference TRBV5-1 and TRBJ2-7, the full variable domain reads KAGVTQTPRYLIKTRGQQVTLSCSPISGHRSVSWYQQTPGQGLQFLFEYFSETQRNKGNFPGRFSGRQFSNSRSEMNVSTLELGDSALYLCASSLVGLASEQYFGPGTRLTVT.

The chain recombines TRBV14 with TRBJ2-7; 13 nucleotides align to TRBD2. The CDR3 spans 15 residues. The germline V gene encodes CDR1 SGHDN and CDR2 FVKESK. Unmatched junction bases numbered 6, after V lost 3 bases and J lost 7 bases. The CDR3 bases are TGTGCCAGCAGCCATCCGGGACTAGCGGGAAGGGAGCAGTACTTC. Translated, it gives CASSHPGLAGREQYF.